The rows below give T cell receptor beta chains drawn from one sample of a study of blood T cell repertoires in COVID-19. Generated by immunoSEQ multiplex PCR, the TCRdb table keeps only in-frame clones and is missing some. Found here are approximately 400,000 clones, 81% of them singletons; the top ten hold more than 0.85%. The specimen sequenced was peripheral blood. The receptors shown here come from a human donor with acute or convalescent COVID-19. The donor label of this sample is uncertain. CDR3s include the opening cysteine and the closing phenylalanine or tryptophan. The D gene is left open where the match is weak. Size is stated for part of the rows, as once, few or many counts, or as a class when the clone is expanded.

TRBD1	.	13	TRBV11-2	TRBJ1-1	TGTGCCAGCAGCCTTGGACAGGGGACTGAAGCTTTCTTT	CASSLGQGTEAFF
TRBD1	.	14	TRBV5-1	TRBJ1-2	TGCGCCAGCAGCTTGGACAGGGGACCCTATGGCTACACCTTC	CASSLDRGPYGYTF
TRBD1	.	14	TRBV27	TRBJ1-1	TGTGCCAGCAGTAGGGACAGGGTTGGCACTGAAGCTTTCTTT	CASSRDRVGTEAFF
TRBD1	.	17	TRBV24-1	TRBJ2-1	TGTGCCACCAGTGGCTCCTCCGACAGGGGGCTGGACAATGAGCAGTTCTTC	CATSGSSDRGLDNEQFF
TRBD1	.	17	TRBV18	TRBJ1-4	TGTGCCAGCTCACCCCAAGACAGGGCTCAGCAATACGGAAAACTGTTTTTT	CASSPQDRAQQYGKLFF
TRBD1	.	16	TRBV3-1/TRBV3-2	TRBJ1-1	TGTGCCAGCAGCCAAGGCTCTACAGGGGCGAACACTGAAGCTTTCTTT	CASSQGSTGANTEAFF
.	.	17	TRBV21-1	TRBJ1-5	TGTGCCAGCAGCAAAGTAGAGACAGGGGAGGAGAATCAGCCCCAGCATTTT	CASSKVETGEENQPQHF
TRBD1	few	16	TRBV10-3	TRBJ2-3	TGTGCCATCAGTGAGTCCCCGGGACAGGGCACAGATACGCAGTATTTT	CAISESPGQGTDTQYF
TRBD2	.	15	TRBV6-5	TRBJ2-7	TGTGCCAGCAGTTACCGAGCGGGAGGTTCCTACGAGCAGTACTTC	CASSYRAGGSYEQYF
.	.	13	TRBV7-9	TRBJ1-2	TGTGCCAGCAGCCAGACAGTTAACTATGGCTACACCTTC	CASSQTVNYGYTF
.	.	16	TRBV9	TRBJ2-1	TGTGCCAGCAGCGGCGACGGGTCCAGCTCCTACAATGAGCAGTTCTTC	CASSGDGSSSYNEQFF
TRBD1	.	16	TRBV5-6	TRBJ1-3	TGTGCCAGCAGCTTTAACGACAGGGGGTTCGGAAACACCATATATTTT	CASSFNDRGFGNTIYF
.	.	14	TRBV27	TRBJ1-1	TGTGCCAGCAGGGGACACCATTCGAACACTGAAGCTTTCTTT	CASRGHHSNTEAFF
TRBD1	.	15	TRBV19	TRBJ1-2	TGTGCCAGTAGTACACGGGGACAGGCCGACTATGGCTACACCTTC	CASSTRGQADYGYTF
TRBD1	.	15	TRBV6-5	TRBJ1-1	TGTGCCAGCAGTTACTCGACAGGGATGAACACTGAAGCTTTCTTT	CASSYSTGMNTEAFF
.	once	13	TRBV11-2	TRBJ1-2	TGTGCCAGCAGCTTTACAGATAACTATGGCTACACCTTC	CASSFTDNYGYTF
TRBD1	.	14	TRBV3-1/TRBV3-2	TRBJ1-5	TGTGCCAGCAGCCCGGACAGGGTTCGTCAGCCCCAGCATTTT	CASSPDRVRQPQHF
.	.	12	TRBV6-2/TRBV6-3	TRBJ2-1	TGTGCCAGCAGTTATCCGGCAGGGCTCGGGTTCTTC	CASSYPAGLGFF
TRBD1	.	13	TRBV11-1	TRBJ1-1	TGTGCCAGCAGCTTAACAGGGGACACTGAAGCTTTCTTT	CASSLTGDTEAFF
.	.	13	TRBV18	TRBJ1-1	TGTGCCAGCTCACCACTGGGCGACAACAAAGCTTTCTTT	CASSPLGDNKAFF
.	.	15	TRBV7-2	TRBJ2-7	TGTGCCAGCAGCTACCTTGCGGGACCCTCCTACGAGCAGTACTTC	CASSYLAGPSYEQYF
.	.	15	TRBV30	TRBJ1-4	TGTGCCGGGAAGGACCAGGGGTTTACTAATGAAAAACTGTTTTTT	CAGKDQGFTNEKLFF
TRBD2	once	14	TRBV18	TRBJ2-7	TGTGCCAGCTCCCAGACTAGCGGCCCCTACGAGCAGTACTTC	CASSQTSGPYEQYF
TRBD1	.	13	TRBV9	TRBJ1-1	TGTGCCAGCAGCGCGATGGACAGGCGGCGGGCTTTCTTT	CASSAMDRRRAFF
.	.	12	TRBV6-2/TRBV6-3	TRBJ1-2	TGTGCCAGCAGTAACAGTGCTGGTGGCTACACCTTC	CASSNSAGGYTF
TRBD1	.	13	TRBV2	TRBJ1-2	TGTGCCAGCAGAGGGGAGACAGGGAGTGGCTACACCTTC	CASRGETGSGYTF
.	.	14	TRBV7-9	TRBJ1-6	TGTGCCAGCAGCTTAGATGGGGCTAATTCACCCCTCCACTTT	CASSLDGANSPLHF
.	.	13	TRBV2	TRBJ1-4	TGTGCCAGCAGGGAGCAAACTAATGAAAAACTGTTTTTT	CASREQTNEKLFF
.	.	16	TRBV21-1	TRBJ1-2	TGTGCCAGCAGCAAAATGAGAGGGTTACACTTCTATGGCTACACCTTC	CASSKMRGLHFYGYTF
.	.	15	TRBV13	TRBJ2-1	TGTGCCAGCAGCTCTCAGGTGCGGGCGGATGCCAGGCAGTTCTTC	CASSSQVRADARQFF
.	.	18	TRBV18	TRBJ1-3	TGTGCCAGCTCACCTATGATGGGCAGAGCACCTTCTGGAAACACCATATATTTT	CASSPMMGRAPSGNTIYF
TRBD1	.	11	TRBV2	TRBJ1-1	TGTGCCAGCAGTACAGGGGGCGAAGCTTTCTTT	CASSTGGEAFF
TRBD1	.	14	TRBV27	TRBJ1-6	TGTGCCAGCAGTTCTACAGGGGATAGGACACCCCTCCACTTT	CASSSTGDRTPLHF
.	.	12	TRBV29-1	TRBJ2-7	TGCAGCGTTGAAGGGCAGTCCTACGAGCAGTACTTC	CSVEGQSYEQYF
.	few	14	TRBV28	TRBJ1-5	TGTGCCAGCAGTTTGGCAATTCCCAATCAGCCCCAGCATTTT	CASSLAIPNQPQHF
.	once	14	TRBV3-1/TRBV3-2	TRBJ2-7	TGTGCCAGCAGCCACGGATCGGGAGCCCTCGAGCAGTACTTC	CASSHGSGALEQYF
TRBD2	.	17	TRBV29-1	TRBJ2-3	TGCAGCGTTCCTGGACTAGCGGGAGTTACACGCACAGATACGCAGTATTTT	CSVPGLAGVTRTDTQYF
TRBD1	.	17	TRBV6-1	TRBJ1-5	TGTGCCAGCAGTGCGGACAGGGGGCACGTTAGCAATCAGCCCCAGCATTTT	CASSADRGHVSNQPQHF
TRBD1	.	18	TRBV3-1/TRBV3-2	TRBJ1-2	TGTGCCAGCAGCCAAGAATACCTTGCGCCGGGACAGTCTTTCGGCTACACCTTC	CASSQEYLAPGQSFGYTF
TRBD2	.	16	TRBV2	TRBJ2-1	TGTGCCAGTCGAAGTGTGACTAGCGCAACCTCGGGTGAGCAGTTCTTC	CASRSVTSATSGEQFF
TRBD1	.	16	TRBV11-2	TRBJ2-1	TGTGCCAGCAGCAACCTGGGACAGGGGGCCCACAATGAGCAGTTCTTC	CASSNLGQGAHNEQFF
.	.	16	TRBV4-1	TRBJ1-4	TGCGCCAGCAGCCAAGATGGAACAGGAGCTAATGAAAAACTGTTTTTT	CASSQDGTGANEKLFF
TRBD1	.	14	TRBV5-1	TRBJ2-3	TGCGCCAGCAGCTTAGGGACAGCCACAGATACGCAGTATTTT	CASSLGTATDTQYF
TRBD2	.	14	TRBV9	TRBJ2-2	TGTGCCAGCAGCGTAGGACTAGCGCCCGGGGAGCTGTTTTTT	CASSVGLAPGELFF
TRBD2	.	15	TRBV4-1	TRBJ2-7	TGCGCCAGCAGCCAAGGGACTAGTAATAGCTACGAGCAGTACTTC	CASSQGTSNSYEQYF
TRBD1	.	14	TRBV24-1	TRBJ1-2	TGTGCCACCAGTGATCCTACAGGGGACTATGGCTACACCTTC	CATSDPTGDYGYTF
.	.	14	TRBV5-1	TRBJ1-1	TGCGCCAGCAGCTGGAGCGGGATTGGGACTGAAGCTTTCTTT	CASSWSGIGTEAFF
TRBD1	.	14	TRBV28	TRBJ2-7	TGTGCCAGCAGTCCCCGGGACAGCTACTACGAGCAGTACTTC	CASSPRDSYYEQYF
TRBD2	once	15	TRBV30	TRBJ2-3	TGTGCCTGGAGTTGGAGCGGGAGCAACACAGATACGCAGTATTTT	CAWSWSGSNTDTQYF
.	.	14	TRBV6-1	TRBJ1-2	TGTGCCAGCAGTGAAGCCTCCCGGGGCTATGGCTACACCTTC	CASSEASRGYGYTF
TRBD1	.	17	TRBV27	TRBJ2-2	TGTGCCAGCAGATCCCAATGGGGACAGGGATGGACCGGGGAGCTGTTTTTT	CASRSQWGQGWTGELFF
.	.	13	TRBV5-4	TRBJ1-5	TGTGCCAGCAGCTTGGCCCCTAATCAGCCCCAGCATTTT	CASSLAPNQPQHF
.	few	16	TRBV6-5	TRBJ2-7	TGTGCCAGCAGTTACTCTGCTCCCCGGGGGAGCTACGAGCAGTACTTC	CASSYSAPRGSYEQYF